These T cell receptor beta chains were read from a single sample in a study of metastatic and nonmetastatic thyroid tumors. TCRdb re-analyzed the PCR reads through MiXCR. The data contain several thousand clones, 35% to 45% of them singletons. The sample comprised tumor tissue. These receptors were collected from a female donor with papillary thyroid cancer or a benign thyroid nodule (not recorded which). Some clones in this sample may be carry-over from other donors' samples. Both conserved end residues are part of each CDR3. D genes are given only for firm matches. The size of a clone is reported for some rows only, either as once, few or many, or as a class for expanded clones.

clone size,J gene,D gene,V gene,CDR3 protein,CDR3 DNA
few,TRBJ1-1,.,TRBV2,CASSEWAKNTEAFF,TGTGCCAGCAGTGAATGGGCCAAGAACACTGAAGCTTTCTTT
many,TRBJ2-3,.,TRBV7-2,CASSPTHGVPTDTQYF,TGTGCCAGCAGCCCCACCCACGGGGTACCCACAGATACGCAGTATTTT
.,TRBJ2-7,.,TRBV18,CASSPESSYEQYF,TGTGCCAGCTCACCAGAGTCGAGCTACGAGCAGTACTTC
few,TRBJ2-2,.,TRBV5-1,CASSVSTANTGELFF,TGCGCCAGCAGCGTGAGTACTGCGAACACCGGGGAGCTGTTTTTT
.,TRBJ1-5,.,TRBV20-1,CSAREGQQPQHF,TGCAGTGCTAGAGAAGGACAACAGCCCCAGCATTTT
few,TRBJ2-7,TRBD1,TRBV10-2,CASSESIGQGFEQYF,TGCGCCAGCAGTGAGTCTATCGGACAGGGCTTCGAGCAGTACTTC
.,TRBJ1-1,.,TRBV30,CAWSVWGTEAFF,TGTGCCTGGAGTGTATGGGGGACTGAAGCTTTCTTT
many,TRBJ2-3,TRBD2,TRBV20-1,CSARVPSGGKDTRYF,TGCAGTGCTAGAGTTCCGAGCGGGGGGAAAGATACGCGGTATTTT
medium-sized,TRBJ1-5,.,TRBV6-5,CASSYGGNQPQHF,TGTGCCAGCAGTTACGGGGGGAATCAGCCCCAGCATTTT
.,TRBJ1-2,TRBD1,TRBV4-3,CASSQDQGANGYTF,TGCGCCAGCAGCCAAGATCAGGGGGCGAATGGCTACACCTTC
.,TRBJ1-1,.,TRBV5-1,CASSLVQTNTEAFF,TGCGCCAGCAGCTTGGTACAGACCAACACTGAAGCTTTCTTT
medium-sized,TRBJ1-4,.,TRBV9,CASSPVGARGEKLFF,TGTGCCAGCAGCCCCGTTGGGGCAAGGGGTGAAAAACTGTTTTTT
many,TRBJ1-1,TRBD1,TRBV11-1,CASSLETGRPSTEAFF,TGTGCCAGCAGCTTAGAGACAGGGAGGCCCAGCACTGAAGCTTTCTTT
.,TRBJ1-5,.,TRBV20-1,CSARIQGQDGNQPQHF,TGCAGTGCTAGGATTCAAGGGCAAGATGGCAATCAGCCCCAGCATTTT
.,TRBJ1-2,.,TRBV6-2/TRBV6-3,CASISPLVQGRCYTF,TGTGCCAGCATTTCACCCTTGGTCCAGGGACGGTGCTACACCTTC
.,TRBJ1-2,.,TRBV4-2,CASSPSRAYGYTF,TGTGCCAGCAGCCCCTCAAGAGCTTATGGCTACACCTTC
.,TRBJ1-1,.,TRBV7-9,CASSLGQVDTEAFF,TGTGCCAGCAGCTTAGGACAGGTCGACACTGAAGCTTTCTTT
.,TRBJ2-2,.,TRBV14,CASSRRAGRYSGELFF,TGTGCCAGCAGCCGCCGGGCGGGCAGATATTCCGGGGAGCTGTTTTTT
.,TRBJ2-1,TRBD1,TRBV19,CASSPRDRDYNEQFF,TGTGCCAGTAGTCCTCGGGACAGGGACTACAATGAGCAGTTCTTC
few,TRBJ1-3,.,TRBV28,CASSLLGASGNTIYF,TGTGCCAGCAGTTTACTGGGGGCTTCAGGAAACACCATATATTTT
many,TRBJ2-3,.,TRBV24-1,CATSGARDTDTQYF,TGTGCCACCAGTGGGGCTAGAGACACAGATACGCAGTATTTT
.,TRBJ2-1,TRBD2,TRBV2,CARRERGYNEQFF,TGTGCCAGGCGGGAGAGGGGCTACAATGAGCAGTTCTTC
.,TRBJ1-5,.,TRBV6-6,CASSLQGKHPHHF,TGTGCCAGCAGCTTACAGGGTAAGCATCCCCATCATTTT
medium-sized,TRBJ2-7,.,TRBV12-3/TRBV12-4,CASSLGTKTYEQYF,TGTGCCAGCAGTTTAGGGACTAAAACCTACGAGCAGTACTTC
medium-sized,TRBJ2-2,TRBD1,TRBV5-1,CASSPDPGQGPGGELFF,TGCGCCAGCAGCCCGGACCCGGGACAGGGGCCGGGGGGGGAGCTGTTTTTT
many,TRBJ1-1,.,TRBV4-2,CASSPSRRAEAFF,TGTGCCAGCAGCCCGTCCCGTCGGGCTGAAGCTTTCTTT
medium-sized,TRBJ1-3,.,TRBV3-1,CASTPIDSGNTIYF,TGTGCCAGCACCCCAATAGACTCTGGAAACACCATATATTTT
.,TRBJ2-7,TRBD2,TRBV30,CAWSVRGLAGGLYEQYF,TGTGCCTGGAGTGTGAGAGGACTAGCGGGAGGGCTCTACGAGCAGTACTTC
medium-sized,TRBJ2-6,.,TRBV12-3/TRBV12-4,CASSFGGATGANVLTF,TGTGCCAGCAGTTTTGGGGGGGCTACTGGGGCCAACGTCCTGACTTTC
many,TRBJ2-7,TRBD1,TRBV5-6,CASSLTGGEQYF,TGTGCCAGCAGCTTGACAGGGGGCGAGCAGTACTTC
medium-sized,TRBJ1-5,.,TRBV6-5,CASSYGGGQPQHF,TGTGCCAGCAGTTACGGGGGGGGCCAGCCCCAGCATTTT
.,TRBJ2-7,.,TRBV5-5,CASSLMGYEQYF,TGTGCCAGCAGCTTAATGGGCTACGAGCAGTACTTC
many,TRBJ2-2,TRBD2,TRBV29-1,CSVASSGGYTGELFF,TGCAGCGTTGCATCTAGCGGGGGGTACACCGGGGAGCTGTTTTTT
many,TRBJ1-2,.,TRBV27,CASSSQGSLGYTF,TGTGCCAGCAGTTCGCAGGGCTCCTTAGGCTACACCTTC
few,TRBJ2-1,.,TRBV19,CASSAINGRGSLDEQFF,TGTGCCAGTAGTGCTATCAACGGAAGGGGATCGTTGGATGAGCAGTTCTTC
.,TRBJ1-5,.,TRBV20-1,CSALPQSSNQPQHF,TGCAGTGCTCTCCCTCAGAGTAGCAATCAGCCCCAGCATTTT
.,TRBJ2-5,.,TRBV28,CASSRYQETQYF,TGTGCCAGCAGCAGATACCAAGAGACCCAGTACTTC
few,TRBJ2-3,.,TRBV6-1,CASSPGDVPDTQYF,TGTGCCAGCAGCCCGGGAGATGTTCCAGATACGCAGTATTTT